This is a list of T cell receptor beta chains from one sample in a study of blood T cells in healthy people across ages. Via MiXCR, TCRdb re-called the 5' RACE reads, giving one row per CDR3 protein. The sample has approximately 760,000 distinct CDR3 sequences, 20% to 25% seen once. These data were also filed under a second study, of T cells of mothers and their children.

Specimen: blood. The receptors originated from a boy aged 5-17 years in good health. The CDR3 runs from the conserved cysteine through the conserved F or W. Fields, in order: V gene, D gene, J gene, clone size, CDR3 length, CDR3 DNA, CDR3 protein. A D gene is named only where the DNA matches it firmly. Not every row has a clone size; where given, it reads once, few, many or a size class.

V gene: TRBV28
D gene: -
J gene: TRBJ2-5
clone size: -
CDR3 length: 14
CDR3 DNA: TGTGCCAGCAGTTCCCCGTCCCTCGAAGAGACCCAGTACTTC
CDR3 protein: CASSSPSLEETQYF

V gene: TRBV6-4
D gene: TRBD2
J gene: TRBJ2-1
clone size: many
CDR3 length: 15
CDR3 DNA: TGTGCCAGCAGTGGTAGCGGGGGGGCCTACAATGAGCAGTTCTTC
CDR3 protein: CASSGSGGAYNEQFF

V gene: TRBV5-1
D gene: TRBD2
J gene: TRBJ2-4
clone size: -
CDR3 length: 15
CDR3 DNA: TGCGCCAGCAGCGCAGGGCACGGGACTAGCTTCATTCAGTACTTC
CDR3 protein: CASSAGHGTSFIQYF

V gene: TRBV29-1
D gene: -
J gene: TRBJ1-2
clone size: few
CDR3 length: 12
CDR3 DNA: TGCAGCGTTGCAGCGGGGGGCGGCGGCTACACCTTC
CDR3 protein: CSVAAGGGGYTF

V gene: TRBV29-1
D gene: TRBD2
J gene: TRBJ2-5
clone size: -
CDR3 length: 13
CDR3 DNA: TGCAGCGGGAAAAGCGGGGGCAAAGAGACCCAGTACTTC
CDR3 protein: CSGKSGGKETQYF

V gene: TRBV20-1
D gene: -
J gene: TRBJ2-5
clone size: -
CDR3 length: 16
CDR3 DNA: TGCAGTGCTAGAGCGGCTAGCGAGATTATTCAAGAGACCCAGTACTTC
CDR3 protein: CSARAASEIIQETQYF

V gene: TRBV7-7
D gene: TRBD1
J gene: TRBJ2-2
clone size: few
CDR3 length: 16
CDR3 DNA: TGTGCTAGCAGCTTAGGGGGACAGGGGAGCACCGGGGAGCTGTTTTTT
CDR3 protein: CASSLGGQGSTGELFF

V gene: TRBV10-1
D gene: TRBD2
J gene: TRBJ2-1
clone size: few
CDR3 length: 15
CDR3 DNA: TGCGCCAGCAGTGATCGTAGCGGGAGATCCGATGAGCAGTTCTTC
CDR3 protein: CASSDRSGRSDEQFF

V gene: TRBV12-3/TRBV12-4
D gene: -
J gene: TRBJ2-1
clone size: -
CDR3 length: 15
CDR3 DNA: TGTGCCAGCACCCTGGGACGGAAGAAACCTAATGAGCAGTTCTTC
CDR3 protein: CASTLGRKKPNEQFF

V gene: TRBV6-5
D gene: -
J gene: TRBJ2-5
clone size: few
CDR3 length: 14
CDR3 DNA: TGTGCCAGCTGCCCGGTGCCAGGTCGCGAGACCCAGTACTTC
CDR3 protein: CASCPVPGRETQYF

V gene: TRBV15
D gene: -
J gene: TRBJ2-5
clone size: -
CDR3 length: 12
CDR3 DNA: TGTGCCACCAGCATTCGAGGGGAGACCCAGTACTTC
CDR3 protein: CATSIRGETQYF

V gene: TRBV11-1
D gene: TRBD1
J gene: TRBJ1-2
clone size: -
CDR3 length: 16
CDR3 DNA: TGTGCCAGCAGAACTGACAGGGATCGGCTTACGTACGGCTACACCTTC
CDR3 protein: CASRTDRDRLTYGYTF

V gene: TRBV29-1
D gene: TRBD2
J gene: TRBJ2-1
clone size: -
CDR3 length: 17
CDR3 DNA: TGCAGCGTTGAGGAGGCTAGCGGGGGGTTACCGCAAAATGAGCAGTTCTTC
CDR3 protein: CSVEEASGGLPQNEQFF

V gene: TRBV5-4
D gene: -
J gene: TRBJ2-5
clone size: -
CDR3 length: 16
CDR3 DNA: TGTGCCAGCAGCTTGGAGGATCGCGGAATCCAAGAGACCCAGTACTTC
CDR3 protein: CASSLEDRGIQETQYF

V gene: TRBV16
D gene: -
J gene: TRBJ2-7
clone size: -
CDR3 length: 12
CDR3 DNA: TGTGCCAGCAGTTACACCAACTACGAGCAGTACTTC
CDR3 protein: CASSYTNYEQYF

V gene: TRBV3-1
D gene: TRBD2
J gene: TRBJ2-7
clone size: few
CDR3 length: 16
CDR3 DNA: TGTGCCAGCAGCCAAGATGCAATGGCGGGGGTATACGAGCAGTACTTC
CDR3 protein: CASSQDAMAGVYEQYF

V gene: TRBV7-2
D gene: -
J gene: TRBJ2-3
clone size: few
CDR3 length: 16
CDR3 DNA: TGTGCCAGCAGCTTAGCTGGAGACTCTAGCACAGATACGCAGTATTTT
CDR3 protein: CASSLAGDSSTDTQYF

V gene: TRBV20-1
D gene: -
J gene: TRBJ2-4
clone size: few
CDR3 length: 15
CDR3 DNA: TGCAGTGCTAGAGTGGGACGGCTAGCCAAAAACATTCCGTACTTC
CDR3 protein: CSARVGRLAKNIPYF

V gene: TRBV6-4
D gene: -
J gene: TRBJ1-2
clone size: few
CDR3 length: 16
CDR3 DNA: TGTGCCAGCAGTGCAACACAGTGGGCGGAAAACTATGGCTACACCTTC
CDR3 protein: CASSATQWAENYGYTF

V gene: TRBV9
D gene: TRBD2
J gene: TRBJ2-3
clone size: -
CDR3 length: 16
CDR3 DNA: TGTGCCAGCAGCGTTTACTCGGCGGGGGTGGCAGATACGCAGTATTTT
CDR3 protein: CASSVYSAGVADTQYF

V gene: TRBV4-1
D gene: TRBD2
J gene: TRBJ2-5
clone size: -
CDR3 length: 15
CDR3 DNA: TGCGCCAGCAGCCAAGAAACGGGAGGTTGGGAGACCCAGTACTTC
CDR3 protein: CASSQETGGWETQYF

V gene: TRBV3-1
D gene: -
J gene: TRBJ1-1
clone size: -
CDR3 length: 17
CDR3 DNA: TGTGCCAGCAGCCAAATGTTATCCAGGGGCCCGTCGTCTGAAGCTTTCTTT
CDR3 protein: CASSQMLSRGPSSEAFF

V gene: TRBV12-3/TRBV12-4
D gene: TRBD1
J gene: TRBJ2-7
clone size: -
CDR3 length: 15
CDR3 DNA: TGTGCCAGCAGGACGGACAGGGATTATGCCTACGAGCAGTACTTC
CDR3 protein: CASRTDRDYAYEQYF

V gene: TRBV9
D gene: TRBD1
J gene: TRBJ2-2
clone size: -
CDR3 length: 15
CDR3 DNA: TGTGCCAGCAGCGTTGCTGGGACAGGCACCGGGGAGCTGTTTTTT
CDR3 protein: CASSVAGTGTGELFF

V gene: TRBV3-1
D gene: -
J gene: TRBJ2-7
clone size: -
CDR3 length: 16
CDR3 DNA: TGTGCCAGCAGCCTCTTTCCTAAAGGAGGGCCAAACGAGCAGTACTTC
CDR3 protein: CASSLFPKGGPNEQYF

V gene: TRBV10-3
D gene: -
J gene: TRBJ1-3
clone size: -
CDR3 length: 12
CDR3 DNA: TGTGCCATCAGTGACGAGGTGCACACCATATATTTT
CDR3 protein: CAISDEVHTIYF

V gene: TRBV21-1
D gene: -
J gene: TRBJ2-5
clone size: -
CDR3 length: 16
CDR3 DNA: TGTGCCAGCAGCAAGTCTCCCGGGACAGATAAAGAGACCCAGTACTTC
CDR3 protein: CASSKSPGTDKETQYF

V gene: TRBV29-1
D gene: -
J gene: TRBJ1-1
clone size: -
CDR3 length: 11
CDR3 DNA: TGCAGCGTTGGACTGTACACTGAAGCTTTCTTT
CDR3 protein: CSVGLYTEAFF

V gene: TRBV29-1
D gene: TRBD2
J gene: TRBJ2-5
clone size: -
CDR3 length: 16
CDR3 DNA: TGCAGCGTTGATATACCTAGCGGACCAATCCAAGAGACCCAGTACTTC
CDR3 protein: CSVDIPSGPIQETQYF

V gene: TRBV6-1
D gene: -
J gene: TRBJ1-4
clone size: -
CDR3 length: 15
CDR3 DNA: TGTGCCAGCAGTGGACAGGACACAACTAATGAAAAACTGTTTTTT
CDR3 protein: CASSGQDTTNEKLFF

V gene: TRBV4-3
D gene: -
J gene: TRBJ2-1
clone size: -
CDR3 length: 13
CDR3 DNA: TGCGCCAGCAGCCAACATACGAGTCTTGAGCAGTTCTTC
CDR3 protein: CASSQHTSLEQFF